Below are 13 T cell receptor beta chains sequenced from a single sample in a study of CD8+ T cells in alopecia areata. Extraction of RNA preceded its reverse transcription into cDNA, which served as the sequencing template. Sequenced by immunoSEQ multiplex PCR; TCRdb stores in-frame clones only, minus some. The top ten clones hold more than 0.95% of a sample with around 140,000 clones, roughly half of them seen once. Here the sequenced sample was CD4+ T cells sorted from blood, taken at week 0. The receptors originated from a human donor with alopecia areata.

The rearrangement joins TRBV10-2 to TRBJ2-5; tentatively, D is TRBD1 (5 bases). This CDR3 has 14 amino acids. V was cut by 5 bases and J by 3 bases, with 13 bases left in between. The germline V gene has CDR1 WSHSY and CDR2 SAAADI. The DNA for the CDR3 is TGCGCCAGCAGTCCCGTGGGGCTCGAAGAGACCCAGTACTTC. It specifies CASSPVGLEETQYF.

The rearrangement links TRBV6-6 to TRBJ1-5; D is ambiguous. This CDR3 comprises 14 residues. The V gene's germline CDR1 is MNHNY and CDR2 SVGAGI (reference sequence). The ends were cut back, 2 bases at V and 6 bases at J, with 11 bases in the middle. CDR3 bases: TGTGCCAGCAGTTACGGACGGAATGGTCAGCCCCAGCATTTT. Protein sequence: CASSYGRNGQPQHF.

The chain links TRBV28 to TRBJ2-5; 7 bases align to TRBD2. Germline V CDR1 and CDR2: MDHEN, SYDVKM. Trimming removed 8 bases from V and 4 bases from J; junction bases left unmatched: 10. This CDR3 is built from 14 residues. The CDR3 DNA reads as TGTGCCAGCTCGGCGGGACTAAGGGGAGAGACCCAGTACTTC. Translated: CASSAGLRGETQYF.

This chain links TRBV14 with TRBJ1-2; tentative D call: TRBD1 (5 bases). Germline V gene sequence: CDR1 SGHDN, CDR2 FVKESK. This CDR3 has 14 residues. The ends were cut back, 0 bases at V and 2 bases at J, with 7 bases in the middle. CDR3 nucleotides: TGTGCCAGCAGCCAAGACCGGGGGAACTATGGCTACACCTTC. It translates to CASSQDRGNYGYTF.

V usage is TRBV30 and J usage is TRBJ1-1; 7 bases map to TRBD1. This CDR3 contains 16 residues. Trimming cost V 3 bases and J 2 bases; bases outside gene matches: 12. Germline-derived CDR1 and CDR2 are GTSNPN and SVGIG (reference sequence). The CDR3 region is CAWSHSPDRSNTEAFF. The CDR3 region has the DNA TGTGCCTGGAGCCATTCCCCGGACAGGTCTAACACTGAAGCTTTCTTT.

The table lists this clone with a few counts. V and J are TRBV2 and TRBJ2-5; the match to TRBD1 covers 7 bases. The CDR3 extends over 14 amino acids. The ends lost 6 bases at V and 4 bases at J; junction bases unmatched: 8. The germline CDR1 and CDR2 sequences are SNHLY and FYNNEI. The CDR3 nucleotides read TGTGCCAGCAGAGTAACAGGGGTCCGAGAGACCCAGTACTTC. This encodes CASRVTGVRETQYF.

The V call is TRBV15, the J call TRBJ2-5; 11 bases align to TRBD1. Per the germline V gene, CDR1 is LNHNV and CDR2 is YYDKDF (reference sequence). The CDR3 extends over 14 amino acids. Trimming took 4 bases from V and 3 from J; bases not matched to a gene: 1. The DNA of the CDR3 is TGTGCCACCAGCAAGGGACAGGGGGAAGAGACCCAGTACTTC. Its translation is CATSKGQGEETQYF.

The CDR3 DNA sequence: TGTGCCTGGATGGGGCATTACAATGAGCAGTTCTTC. Protein: CAWMGHYNEQFF. The chain joins TRBV30 to TRBJ2-1; tentative D call: TRBD1 (5 bases). The CDR3 contains 12 residues. V was shortened by 4 bases and J by 4 bases, with 8 bases between the two germline ends. Germline V CDR1 and CDR2: GTSNPN, SVGIG (reference sequence).

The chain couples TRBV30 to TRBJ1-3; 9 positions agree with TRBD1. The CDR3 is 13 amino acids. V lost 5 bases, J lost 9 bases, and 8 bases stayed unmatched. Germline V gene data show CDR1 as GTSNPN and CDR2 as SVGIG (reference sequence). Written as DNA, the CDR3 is TGTGCCTGGGACCGGACAGGGGAGGGCACCATATATTTT. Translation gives CAWDRTGEGTIYF.

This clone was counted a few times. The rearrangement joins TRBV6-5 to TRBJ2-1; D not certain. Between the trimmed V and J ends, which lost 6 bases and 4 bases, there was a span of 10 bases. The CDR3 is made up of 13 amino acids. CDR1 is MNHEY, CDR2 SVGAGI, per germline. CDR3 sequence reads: CASSRDIYNEQFF. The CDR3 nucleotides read TGTGCCAGCAGCCGCGACATTTACAATGAGCAGTTCTTC.

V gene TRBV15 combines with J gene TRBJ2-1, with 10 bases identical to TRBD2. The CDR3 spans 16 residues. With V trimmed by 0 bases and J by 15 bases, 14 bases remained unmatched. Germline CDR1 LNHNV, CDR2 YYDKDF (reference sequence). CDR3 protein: CATSRELGASGSIPFF. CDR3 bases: TGTGCCACCAGCAGAGAATTAGGGGCTAGCGGGAGTATTCCGTTCTTC.

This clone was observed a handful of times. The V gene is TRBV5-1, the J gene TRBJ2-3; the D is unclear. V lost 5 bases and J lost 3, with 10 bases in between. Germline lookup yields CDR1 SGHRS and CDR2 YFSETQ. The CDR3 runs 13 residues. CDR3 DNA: TGCGCCAGCAGAGTTCTTGTGACAGATACGCAGTATTTT. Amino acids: CASRVLVTDTQYF. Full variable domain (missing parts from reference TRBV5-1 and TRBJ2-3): KAGVTQTPRYLIKTRGQQVTLSCSPISGHRSVSWYQQTPGQGLQFLFEYFSETQRNKGNFPGRFSGRQFSNSRSEMNVSTLELGDSALYLCASRVLVTDTQYFGPGTRLTVL.

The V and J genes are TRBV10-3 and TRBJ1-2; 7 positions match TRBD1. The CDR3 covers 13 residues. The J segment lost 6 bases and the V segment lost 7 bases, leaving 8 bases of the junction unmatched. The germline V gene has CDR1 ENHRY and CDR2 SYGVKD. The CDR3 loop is CAIKEWQGDGYTF. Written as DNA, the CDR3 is TGTGCCATCAAGGAGTGGCAGGGGGATGGCTACACCTTC.